The 9 T cell receptor beta chains below all came from one sample that was sequenced in a study of T cell responses to AZD1222 COVID-19 vaccine. Clones were sequenced by immunoSEQ multiplex PCR, and TCRdb holds only the in-frame ones, with some missing. This table has around 170,000 clones, 88% appearing once. Source: peripheral blood, taken 28 days after the second AZD1222 dose. These receptors all stem from an adult who received the AZD1222 COVID-19 vaccine.

V is TRBV4-2 and J is TRBJ1-5, with D unclear. Between the trimmed V and J ends, which lost 0 bases and 3 bases, there was a span of 9 bases. The CDR3 is made up of 15 amino acids. CDR1 LGHNA and CDR2 YNFKEQ come from the germline V gene. This CDR3 is CASSQEGTVNQPQHF. DNA for the CDR3: TGTGCCAGCAGCCAAGAAGGAACAGTCAATCAGCCCCAGCATTTT.

The V gene is TRBV6-5, the J gene TRBJ1-3; D might be TRBD1 (6 bases). Germline lookup yields CDR1 MNHEY and CDR2 SVGAGI. The CDR3 is made up of 14 amino acids. The V gene lost 11 bases and the J gene lost 0 bases, with 14 bases spanning the gap. CDR3 DNA: TGTGCCTCTTGGACAGCTAGCTCTGGAAACACCATATATTTT. Amino acid sequence: CASWTASSGNTIYF.

The chain links TRBV2 to TRBJ2-3, with no clear D. Germline V CDR1 and CDR2: SNHLY, FYNNEI. The CDR3 sequence is 11 residues long. The germline V and J ends were trimmed by 4 bases and 3 bases, with 2 bases remaining between them. The chain's CDR3 is CASSATDTQYF. The CDR3 DNA is TGTGCCAGCAGTGCAACAGATACGCAGTATTTT.

This clone was detected only once. The chain carries TRBV9 and TRBJ1-3; D not resolved. From germline, CDR1 is SGDLS and CDR2 YYNGEE. V lost 0 bases to trimming and J lost 3 bases, with 7 bases between them. The CDR3 runs to 14 residues. CDR3 residues: CASSVGDGGNTIYF. CDR3 nucleotide sequence: TGTGCCAGCAGCGTAGGCGACGGTGGAAACACCATATATTTT.

The sample holds one count of this clone. V and J are TRBV7-2 and TRBJ2-3; 7 bases are shared with TRBD2. Germline loops: CDR1 SGHTA, CDR2 FQGNSA. V gave up 1 base and J gave up 2 bases; unmatched junction bases: 9. The CDR3 runs to 17 residues. For the CDR3, the DNA is TGTGCCAGCAGCTTAGTAACGACTAGCTTAATCACAGATACGCAGTATTTT. Its translation: CASSLVTTSLITDTQYF.

The rearrangement uses TRBV10-1 and TRBJ1-4; the D gene is possibly TRBD1 (5 bases). Trimming removed 3 bases from V and 4 bases from J, with 12 bases in between. The CDR3 contains 15 residues. CDR1 and CDR2 from the germline V gene are WNHNN and SYGVQD (reference sequence). The CDR3 DNA follows: TGCGCCAGCAGTGATACGGGACGCGGTAATGAAAAACTGTTTTTT. Translated: CASSDTGRGNEKLFF.

This chain uses TRBV7-2 with TRBJ1-2; maybe TRBD1 (5 bases). Germline lookup yields CDR1 SGHTA and CDR2 FQGNSA. The CDR3 runs to 15 residues. Trimming shortened V by 5 bases and J by 4 bases, and 17 bases separated the two germline ends. In DNA, the CDR3 is TGTGCCAGCAGCCCCCGGAGGGACCACACCTATGGCTACACCTTC. It codes for CASSPRRDHTYGYTF.

The chain employs TRBV7-2 and TRBJ2-7; 10 bases are shared with TRBD2. Unmatched junction bases numbered 6, after V lost 5 bases and J lost 2 bases. Germline CDR1 and CDR2: SGHTA and FQGNSA. The length of the CDR3 is 15 residues. CDR3 DNA: TGTGCCAGCAGCCCACGGACTAGCGGAACCTACGAGCAGTACTTC. The encoded protein is CASSPRTSGTYEQYF. Full variable domain (rest looked up from reference TRBV7-2 and TRBJ2-7): GAGVSQSPSNKVTEKGKDVELRCDPISGHTALYWYRQSLGQGLEFLIYFQGNSAPDKSGLPSDRFSAERTGGSVSTLTIQRTQQEDSAVYLCASSPRTSGTYEQYFGPGTRLTVT.

The chain is built from TRBV7-8 and TRBJ1-2, with 7 bases that match TRBD1. The junction had 3 bases not matched to a gene; V was cut back by 0 bases and J by 2 bases. The CDR3 extends over 15 amino acids. CDR1 and CDR2 from the germline V gene are SGHVS and FQNEAQ. The CDR3 sequence: CASSLAGQNNYGYTF. The CDR3 DNA follows: TGTGCCAGCAGCTTAGCGGGACAGAACAACTATGGCTACACCTTC. The entire variable domain, with the rest obtained from reference TRBV7-8 and TRBJ1-2, is as follows: GAGVSQSPRYKVAKRGQDVALRCDPISGHVSLFWYQQALGQGPEFLTYFQNEAQLDKSGLPSDRFFAERPEGSVSTLKIQRTQQEDSAVYLCASSLAGQNNYGYTFGSGTRLTVV.